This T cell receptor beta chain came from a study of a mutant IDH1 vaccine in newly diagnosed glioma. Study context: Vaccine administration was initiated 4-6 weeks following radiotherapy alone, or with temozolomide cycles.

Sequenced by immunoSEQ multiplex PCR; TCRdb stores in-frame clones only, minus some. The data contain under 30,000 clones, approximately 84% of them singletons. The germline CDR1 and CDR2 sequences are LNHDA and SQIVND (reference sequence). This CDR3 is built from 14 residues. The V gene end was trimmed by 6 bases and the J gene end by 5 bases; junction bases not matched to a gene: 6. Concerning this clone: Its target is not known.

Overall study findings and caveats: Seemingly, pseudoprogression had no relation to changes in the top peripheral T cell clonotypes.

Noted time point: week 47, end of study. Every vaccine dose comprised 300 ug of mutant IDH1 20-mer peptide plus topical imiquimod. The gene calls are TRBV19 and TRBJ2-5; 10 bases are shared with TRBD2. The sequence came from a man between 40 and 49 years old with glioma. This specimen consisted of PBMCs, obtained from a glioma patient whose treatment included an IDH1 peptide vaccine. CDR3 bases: TGTGCCAGTAGAGGCCTAGCGGGAGCGGAGACCCAGTACTTC. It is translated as CASRGLAGAETQYF.